These T cell receptor beta chains were read from a single sample in a study of blood T cell repertoires in COVID-19. The protocol was immunoSEQ multiplex PCR, while the TCRdb copy is restricted to in-frame clones and leaves out a portion. The table has approximately 71,000 clones, just over 90% seen once; the top ten hold 5.1%. Sequenced: peripheral blood. The receptors derive from a woman aged 18-29 years with acute or convalescent COVID-19. CDR3s include the opening cysteine and the closing phenylalanine or tryptophan. Clone size appears in some rows only: once, few, many, or a class for an expanded clone.

TRBJ2-7 TRBV6-5 once CAAQKQGDAYEQYF
TRBJ1-4 TRBV2 - CASSRQGREKLFF
TRBJ2-5 TRBV29-1 - CSVVENQETQYF
TRBJ2-1 TRBV11-2 - CASSLTGGSPSYNEQFF
TRBJ2-1 TRBV7-9 - CASSSLTSPHNEQFF
TRBJ2-7 TRBV5-1 - CASSSRDSSYEQYF
TRBJ2-7 TRBV5-1 - CASSLVAGAQHEQYF
TRBJ2-7 TRBV19 - CASSAGTGYEQYF
TRBJ2-7 TRBV4-3 - CASSQDLPWRAGDEQYF
TRBJ2-1 TRBV5-1 - CASSSGGQSYNEQFF
TRBJ2-3 TRBV19 - CASSPTGQGATDTQYF
TRBJ1-5 TRBV19 - CASSIKQGEFQPQHF
TRBJ1-1 TRBV29-1 - CSVGEGRHTEAFF
TRBJ2-7 TRBV5-6 - CASSLAQDEQYF
TRBJ1-2 TRBV19 - CASSKDTYGYTF
TRBJ2-2 TRBV7-2 - CASSGQGFNTGELFF
TRBJ1-1 TRBV6-2/TRBV6-3 - CASSYQTSRGLNTEAFF
TRBJ1-1 TRBV18 - CASSSGGSWNTEAFF
TRBJ2-1 TRBV19 - CATRDRGFHEQFF
TRBJ2-5 TRBV28 - CASSLLRDSLGETQYF
TRBJ1-2 TRBV6-1 - CASSEPGTANYGYTF
TRBJ2-7 TRBV4-3 - CASTSRLRLAGAPPHEQYF
TRBJ2-1 TRBV6-2/TRBV6-3 few CASSYRTSGLNEQFF
TRBJ2-7 TRBV27 - CASSLGADYEQYF
TRBJ2-7 TRBV5-5 - CASSPVGDRASYEQYF
TRBJ2-3 TRBV5-1 once CASSLENRGRNTDTQYF
TRBJ1-1 TRBV25-1 - CASSPTGGGRTEAFF